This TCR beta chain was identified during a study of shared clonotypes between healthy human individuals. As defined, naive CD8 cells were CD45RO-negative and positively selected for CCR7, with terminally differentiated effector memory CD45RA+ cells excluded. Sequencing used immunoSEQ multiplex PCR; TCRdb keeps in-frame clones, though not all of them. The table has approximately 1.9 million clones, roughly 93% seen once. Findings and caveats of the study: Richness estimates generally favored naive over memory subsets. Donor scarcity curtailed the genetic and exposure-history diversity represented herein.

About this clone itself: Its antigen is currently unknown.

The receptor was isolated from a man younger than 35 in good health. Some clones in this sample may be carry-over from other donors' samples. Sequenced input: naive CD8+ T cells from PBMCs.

The CDR3 sequence is CASSQDPPPVDEQYF. DNA of the CDR3: TGCGCCAGCAGCCAAGATCCCCCCCCGGTCGACGAGCAGTACTTC. The chain joins TRBV4-1 to TRBJ2-7; D is unclear. The CDR3 runs to 15 residues. The germline gives CDR1 MGHRA, CDR2 YSYEKL. The V gene lost 0 bases and the J gene lost 5 bases, with 14 bases spanning the gap.